This section outlines one TCR beta chain sequence together with its context. Its cognate antigen is unknown. V was cut by 5 bases and J by 11 bases, with 18 bases left in between. Germline loops: CDR1 SEHNR, CDR2 FQNEAQ (reference sequence). CDR3 size: 13 residues. These data originate in a study of ipilimumab plus nivolumab after autologous stem cell transplantation. Study at large: Median doses per patient: four or five ipilimumab, seven to nine nivolumab.

Study outcomes and limitations: The authors say TCR, Treg and microbiome findings warrant further study.

Ipilimumab, 1 mg/kg, started 14 to 28 days after autologous transplant. Sequenced by immunoSEQ multiplex PCR; TCRdb stores in-frame clones only, minus some. This sample yields around 20,000 clones, of which roughly 80% are seen a single time; roughly 25% belongs to the top ten. This chain uses TRBV7-9 with TRBJ1-1; no clear D gene. The sequencing used PBMCs, collected in a trial of ipilimumab plus nivolumab as post-transplant consolidation. The TCR sequence derives from a male donor with diffuse large B-cell lymphoma. The CDR3 sequence is CASSTTEGSWAFF. In nucleotides, the CDR3 is TGTGCCAGCAGCACGACGGAGGGATCATGGGCTTTCTTT. Drawing the rest from reference TRBV7-9 and TRBJ1-1, the complete variable domain is DTGVSQNPRHKITKRGQNVTFRCDPISEHNRLYWYRQTLGQGPEFLTYFQNEAQLEKSRLLSDRFSAERPKGSFSTLEIQRTEQGDSAMYLCASSTTEGSWAFFGQGTRLTVV.